This is a list of T cell receptor beta chains from one sample in a study of shared clonotypes between healthy human individuals. Here immunoSEQ multiplex PCR was the method, and the copy in TCRdb shows in-frame clones only, minus some. The table lists about 2 million clones, about 95% of them singletons. The sequenced sample was naive CD4+ T cells sorted from blood. All receptors derive from a man younger than 35 in good health. Both conserved end residues are trimmed from each CDR3. Each record gives: V gene, CDR3 protein.

>TRBV5-1
ASSPHGTASTDTQY
>TRBV4-1
ASSQDRDRTRSNHQPQH
>TRBV5-5
ASSFSSGTGLEQY
>TRBV7-9
ASSFPTNTGELF
>TRBV7-7
ASSPGTNTEAF
>TRBV10-3
AISGQTGTNEQY
>TRBV6-6
ASGKLRGNSYEQY
>TRBV28
ASSSQINTEAF
>TRBV2
ASSGELGPLH
>TRBV5-4
ASSRGQSTEAF
>TRBV7-2
ASSRTVEYEQY
>TRBV2
ASSVSQETQY
>TRBV19
ASSIAGGETQY
>TRBV2
ASKGLAAETQY
>TRBV6-1
ASSNGLHNEQF
>TRBV11-2
ASSLDLRTEIYEQY
>TRBV28
ASRQTTGTSNEQF
>TRBV4-1
ASSPTNKNTGELF
>TRBV18
ASSQTGGLTEAF
>TRBV5-6
ASSLAGVSYNSPLH
>TRBV6-1
ASSEEAGGEQY
>TRBV18
ASSPQNVNTEAF
>TRBV4-1
ASSQGQGAGNTIY
>TRBV10-1
ASSAGGFTEAF